These 23 T cell receptor beta chains share one sample of origin, sequenced in a study of cytomegalovirus exposure and HLA in healthy donors. Use of 60 Vbeta and 13 Jbeta primers characterized the PCR. Profiled with immunoSEQ multiplex PCR; TCRdb holds only in-frame clones, not every one. The data contain 92,000 or so clones, roughly 63% of them singletons. Material: PBMCs. Source of these receptors: a woman in her forties or fifties in good health and CMV-seropositive.

The chain employs TRBV28 and TRBJ1-1; 7 nucleotides match TRBD1. V lost 2 bases and J lost 0; bases outside the gene matches: 0. Germline V CDR1 and CDR2: MDHEN, SYDVKM. The CDR3 is 14 amino acids. For the CDR3, the DNA is TGTGCCAGCAGTTTAAGGGGGCTGAACACTGAAGCTTTCTTT. Amino acid sequence: CASSLRGLNTEAFF.

The chain recombines TRBV7-6 with TRBJ2-5; a weak D match, TRBD2 (6 bases). CDR1 and CDR2 (germline): SGHVS, FNYEAQ. Between the trimmed V and J ends, which lost 1 base and 4 bases, there was a span of 13 bases. The CDR3 length is 15 residues. CDR3 coding DNA: TGTGCCAGCAGCTTAGAAGCCCAGGGAGGAGAGACCCAGTACTTC. Encoded protein: CASSLEAQGGETQYF.

CDR3 amino acids: CASSPVLNYEQYF. CDR3 bases: TGTGCCAGCAGCCCTGTCCTTAACTACGAGCAGTACTTC. This chain joins TRBV27 and TRBJ2-7; no definite D call. The CDR3 loop spans 13 amino acids. Germline V CDR1 and CDR2: MNHEY, SMNVEV (reference sequence). With 6 bases removed from V and 3 bases from J, the gap between germline ends came to 12 bases.

The chain links TRBV11-2 to TRBJ1-1; possibly TRBD1 for D (5 bases). V lost 0 bases, J lost 8 bases, and 16 bases lay in between. CDR3 length equals 15 residues. CDR1 and CDR2 from the germline V gene are SGHAT and FQNNGV. Written as DNA, the CDR3 is TGTGCCAGCAGCTTAGAAGTACGCAGGGTGGTCGAAGCTTTCTTT. It encodes CASSLEVRRVVEAFF. Combining the CDR3 with reference TRBV11-2 and TRBJ1-1 gives the whole variable domain EAGVAQSPRYKIIEKRQSVAFWCNPISGHATLYWYQQILGQGPKLLIQFQNNGVVDDSQLPKDRFSAERLKGVDSTLKIQPAKLEDSAVYLCASSLEVRRVVEAFFGQGTRLTVV.

The chain carries TRBV30 and TRBJ2-1; D remains unclear. CDR3 length: 10 residues. Germline CDR1 is GTSNPN and CDR2 is SVGIG (reference sequence). With 3 bases removed from V and 8 bases from J, the gap between germline ends came to 5 bases. CDR3 DNA sequence: TGTGCCTGGAGCCGGGATGAGCAGTTCTTC. It yields the protein CAWSRDEQFF.

The V call is TRBV27, the J call TRBJ1-2, with TRBD1 identical over 9 bases. The germline gives CDR1 MNHEY, CDR2 SMNVEV (reference sequence). V lost 6 bases and J lost 1; bases outside the gene matches: 6. The CDR3 is made up of 15 amino acids. CDR3 coding DNA: TGTGCCAGCAGGGAGGCGGGACAGGGTAACTATGGCTACACCTTC. Protein sequence: CASREAGQGNYGYTF.

The chain has TRBV2 and TRBJ1-2; a weak D match, TRBD1 (5 bases). Germline lookup yields CDR1 SNHLY and CDR2 FYNNEI. The CDR3 covers 13 residues. Trimming stripped 4 bases from V and 8 bases from J, with 14 bases between. This CDR3 reads CASSAGLTEGYTF. DNA of the CDR3: TGTGCCAGCAGTGCGGGACTTACGGAAGGCTACACCTTC.

The genes are TRBV15 and TRBJ1-2, with TRBD1 matching 9 bases. Trimming took 0 bases from V and 12 from J; bases not matched to a gene: 5. The germline V gene encodes CDR1 LNHNV and CDR2 YYDKDF (reference sequence). The CDR3 consists of 13 residues. The CDR3 region has the DNA TGTGCCACCAGCAGAGATCCGGGACAGGGCAACACCTTC. This gives the protein CATSRDPGQGNTF.

V and J are TRBV7-6 and TRBJ1-4, with a weak D call TRBD1 (6 bases). Germline-derived CDR1 and CDR2 are SGHVS and FNYEAQ. The CDR3 totals 14 residues. Trimming cost V 2 bases and J 8 bases, with 12 bases left between them. CDR3 bases: TGTGCCAGCAGCTTACAGGGGCCCTGGGAAAAACTGTTTTTT. Amino acid sequence: CASSLQGPWEKLFF.

The chain couples TRBV10-3 to TRBJ2-7, with TRBD1 matching over 10 bases. The CDR3 is 15 amino acids. Germline CDR1 is ENHRY and CDR2 is SYGVKD. The V and J ends lost 3 bases and 4 bases, in that order; junction bases with no gene match: 6. CDR3 in DNA: TGTGCCATCAGTGACTCCGGGACAGGGGTGTACGAGCAGTACTTC. The encoded protein is CAISDSGTGVYEQYF.

This chain connects TRBV4-1 to TRBJ1-3; TRBD1 agrees at 8 bases. The CDR3 runs to 16 residues. The V gene end was trimmed by 3 bases and the J gene end by 4 bases; junction bases not matched to a gene: 8. Germline-derived CDR1 and CDR2 are MGHRA and YSYEKL. The chain's CDR3 is CASSQVWTGSGNTIYF. DNA of the CDR3: TGCGCCAGCAGCCAGGTATGGACAGGGAGCGGAAACACCATATATTTT.

This chain connects TRBV5-1 to TRBJ2-2; TRBD1 agrees at 7 bases. Trimming removed 3 bases from V and 4 bases from J; junction bases left unmatched: 9. Looked up from germline, CDR1 is SGHRS and CDR2 is YFSETQ. The CDR3 sequence is 16 residues long. CDR3: CASSYTGDLSTGELFF. CDR3 DNA: TGCGCCAGCAGCTATACAGGGGATTTGAGCACCGGGGAGCTGTTTTTT.

J is TRBJ1-4 and V is TRBV5-4; D is unclear. Germline V gene lookup returns CDR1 SGHNT and CDR2 YYREEE (reference sequence). This CDR3 contains 12 residues. The V end lost 0 bases, the J end lost 7 bases, and 4 bases lay between the germline ends. CDR3 sequence (DNA): TGTGCCAGCAGCTTGGAAGCTGAAAAACTGTTTTTT. It is translated as CASSLEAEKLFF.

The chain has TRBV7-8 and TRBJ2-7; 11 bases fit TRBD1. Germline loops: CDR1 SGHVS, CDR2 FQNEAQ. The trim removed 1 base at V and 7 bases at J, leaving 12 bases unmatched. The CDR3 sequence is 17 residues long. As DNA, the CDR3 is TGTGCCAGCAGCTTAGTTTGGGGAGGACAGGGGGCGTTAGAGCAGTACTTC. Amino acids: CASSLVWGGQGALEQYF.

The V call is TRBV5-1, the J call TRBJ1-2; TRBD1 matches at 7 bases. CDR3 length: 14 residues. Germline CDR1 is SGHRS and CDR2 is YFSETQ. V was clipped by 0 bases and J by 1 base; unmatched bases: 0. In DNA, the CDR3 is TGCGCCAGCAGCTTGGACAGGGGTAACTATGGCTACACCTTC. As protein: CASSLDRGNYGYTF.

The CDR3 protein is CASRKDRASNQPQHF. CDR3 sequence (DNA): TGTGCCAGCAGAAAGGACAGAGCTAGCAATCAGCCCCAGCATTTT. This chain links TRBV7-8 with TRBJ1-5, with D possibly TRBD1 on 6 matching bases. Trimming took off 6 bases at V and 0 bases at J, with 12 bases between the two ends. This CDR3 is built from 15 residues. Germline assignment: CDR1 SGHVS and CDR2 FQNEAQ.

CDR3 DNA: TGTGCCTGGAGTACCCGGGACAGGGCTCCCTACGAGCAGTACTTC. This sequence encodes CAWSTRDRAPYEQYF. J is TRBJ2-7 and V is TRBV30; 9 bases are a match to TRBD1. V trimming: 2 bases; J trimming: 2 bases; junction bases outside the gene matches: 7. The CDR3 has 15 residues. Germline V CDR1 and CDR2: GTSNPN, SVGIG (reference sequence).

This clone was counted only a few times. The rearrangement joins TRBV7-8 to TRBJ2-7, with 15 bases identical to TRBD2. CDR3 length: 16 amino acids. V lost 4 bases to trimming and J lost 5 bases; unmatched junction nucleotides: 6. Germline-derived CDR1 and CDR2 are SGHVS and FQNEAQ. DNA of the CDR3: TGTGCCAGCAGCTGGGGACTAGCGGGGGGTTCAGACGAGCAGTACTTC. This translates into CASSWGLAGGSDEQYF.

The chain is built from TRBV7-2 and TRBJ2-3; 8 bases are a match to TRBD1. The V and J ends lost 1 base and 6 bases, in that order; junction bases with no gene match: 6. Germline loops: CDR1 SGHTA, CDR2 FQGNSA. The CDR3 has 15 amino acids. The CDR3: CASSLVGTGEDTQYF. Written as DNA, the CDR3 is TGTGCCAGCAGCTTAGTCGGGACAGGAGAGGATACGCAGTATTTT.

This clone appeared a few times. This chain joins TRBV6-6 and TRBJ2-3; perhaps TRBD1 as D (7 bases). CDR1 is MNHNY, CDR2 SVGAGI, per germline (reference sequence). The V end lost 8 bases, the J end lost 4 bases, and 19 bases lay between the germline ends. The CDR3 loop spans 15 amino acids. DNA for the CDR3: TGTGCCAGCCTCCGAGGAGGGGGCGATCCAGATACGCAGTATTTT. This gives the protein CASLRGGGDPDTQYF.

This clone was recorded a few times. The chain has TRBV7-9 and TRBJ1-1; possible D gene TRBD1, 5 bases. The CDR3 runs 13 residues. CDR1 and CDR2 from the germline V gene are SEHNR and FQNEAQ (reference sequence). The V and J ends lost 5 bases and 1 base respectively, with 8 bases between them. The CDR3 here is CASSGRGNTEAFF. The CDR3, as DNA: TGTGCCAGCAGCGGGAGGGGGAACACTGAAGCTTTCTTT.

The genes are TRBV5-1 and TRBJ2-3; 9 nucleotides line up with TRBD1. With 4 bases clipped from V and 0 bases from J, the junction kept 6 bases outside the gene matches. From germline, CDR1 is SGHRS and CDR2 YFSETQ. The CDR3 consists of 16 residues. Here the CDR3 DNA reads TGCGCCAGCAGCCGAGGGACAGGGATAAGCACAGATACGCAGTATTTT. Encoded protein: CASSRGTGISTDTQYF.

The chain is built from TRBV18 and TRBJ2-7; 10 bases map to TRBD1. Germline values: CDR1 KGHSH, CDR2 LQKENI. With V trimmed by 3 bases and J by 4 bases, 6 bases remained unmatched. CDR3 size: 15 residues. The CDR3 DNA follows: TGTGCCAGCTCACCTTCGGGACAGGGGCTTTACGAGCAGTACTTC. Translated, it gives CASSPSGQGLYEQYF.